A selection of T cell receptor beta chains follows, all from one sample in a study of cytomegalovirus exposure and HLA in healthy donors. Clones were read by immunoSEQ multiplex PCR, and TCRdb kept only the in-frame ones, dropping some. The table has 60,000 to 90,000 clones, 94% seen once. Sequencing was performed on PBMCs. The receptors derive from a young woman in good health and CMV-seronegative. The CDR3 runs from the conserved cysteine through the conserved F or W. A D gene is named only where the DNA matches it firmly.

D gene: TRBD1
J gene: TRBJ1-1
V gene: TRBV6-5
CDR3 protein: CASINSWDSYTEAFF

D gene: -
J gene: TRBJ1-1
V gene: TRBV6-5
CDR3 protein: CASRRNGAMNTEAFF

D gene: -
J gene: TRBJ2-1
V gene: TRBV5-1
CDR3 protein: CASSLDSGDINEQFF

D gene: -
J gene: TRBJ2-2
V gene: TRBV28
CDR3 protein: CASSTHVQTGELFF

D gene: -
J gene: TRBJ2-5
V gene: TRBV7-2
CDR3 protein: CASSFQTGTETQYF

D gene: -
J gene: TRBJ2-3
V gene: TRBV7-8
CDR3 protein: CASSSYLDTQYF

D gene: TRBD1
J gene: TRBJ2-7
V gene: TRBV27
CDR3 protein: CASRYSGTGAYEQYF

D gene: -
J gene: TRBJ2-3
V gene: TRBV23-1
CDR3 protein: CASSLRRDTQYF

D gene: -
J gene: TRBJ2-5
V gene: TRBV5-1
CDR3 protein: CASSPPGRQKETQYF

D gene: TRBD1
J gene: TRBJ2-5
V gene: TRBV7-7
CDR3 protein: CASSLATGGPETQYF

D gene: -
J gene: TRBJ2-5
V gene: TRBV10-3
CDR3 protein: CAISVFERETQYF

D gene: TRBD1
J gene: TRBJ1-1
V gene: TRBV7-9
CDR3 protein: CASSFDRGSNTEAFF

D gene: -
J gene: TRBJ1-4
V gene: TRBV19
CDR3 protein: CASSSGDSWEKLFF

D gene: -
J gene: TRBJ1-5
V gene: TRBV5-4
CDR3 protein: CASSLGGEQPQHF

D gene: TRBD1
J gene: TRBJ1-1
V gene: TRBV28
CDR3 protein: CASSLWTGEAFF

D gene: TRBD2
J gene: TRBJ2-5
V gene: TRBV4-2
CDR3 protein: CASSQEKIAGGQETQYF

D gene: -
J gene: TRBJ2-1
V gene: TRBV6-5
CDR3 protein: CASTTHNEQFF

D gene: TRBD1
J gene: TRBJ1-6
V gene: TRBV4-3
CDR3 protein: CASSQDSGTGSISYNSPLHF

D gene: -
J gene: TRBJ2-7
V gene: TRBV7-2
CDR3 protein: CASSRAYEQYF

D gene: -
J gene: TRBJ1-1
V gene: TRBV9
CDR3 protein: CASSPRRQGRTEAFF

D gene: -
J gene: TRBJ2-3
V gene: TRBV6-4
CDR3 protein: CASSGRAGSTDTQYF

D gene: -
J gene: TRBJ2-5
V gene: TRBV4-3
CDR3 protein: CASSQERVRFQETQYF

D gene: TRBD1
J gene: TRBJ1-1
V gene: TRBV13
CDR3 protein: CASSLGTVGTEAFF

D gene: -
J gene: TRBJ2-7
V gene: TRBV4-2
CDR3 protein: CASSQDMAESSYEQYF

D gene: -
J gene: TRBJ2-7
V gene: TRBV28
CDR3 protein: CASSLKGQGLEQYF

D gene: -
J gene: TRBJ1-4
V gene: TRBV19
CDR3 protein: CASSIRGGSEKLFF

D gene: -
J gene: TRBJ2-6
V gene: TRBV14
CDR3 protein: CASSQFSSGANVLTF

D gene: TRBD1
J gene: TRBJ1-2
V gene: TRBV2
CDR3 protein: CASSEGTGGTYGYTF

D gene: -
J gene: TRBJ2-5
V gene: TRBV6-6
CDR3 protein: CASNPSSLETQYF

D gene: TRBD1
J gene: TRBJ2-5
V gene: TRBV7-8
CDR3 protein: CASSPQGVQETQYF

D gene: TRBD2
J gene: TRBJ2-3
V gene: TRBV6-4
CDR3 protein: CASSDSASGGTDTQYF

D gene: -
J gene: TRBJ2-7
V gene: TRBV18
CDR3 protein: CASSPPPEVSYEQYF

D gene: -
J gene: TRBJ1-1
V gene: TRBV2
CDR3 protein: CASSPRGSGTEAFF

D gene: -
J gene: TRBJ1-1
V gene: TRBV4-3
CDR3 protein: CASSQLGEGNTEAFF

D gene: -
J gene: TRBJ2-7
V gene: TRBV6-1
CDR3 protein: CASSDELHYEQYF

D gene: -
J gene: TRBJ2-1
V gene: TRBV19
CDR3 protein: CASSITVSSYNEQFF

D gene: -
J gene: TRBJ2-5
V gene: TRBV5-4
CDR3 protein: CASSWGPQETQYF

D gene: -
J gene: TRBJ2-3
V gene: TRBV2
CDR3 protein: CASRKERATDTQYF

D gene: -
J gene: TRBJ2-2
V gene: TRBV7-2
CDR3 protein: CASSLEGGTGELFF

D gene: -
J gene: TRBJ1-6
V gene: TRBV30
CDR3 protein: CAWSVIWSSPLHF